This passage covers 29 T cell receptor beta chains from one sample sequenced in a study of chemoradiotherapy in HPV16-positive cancers. The protocol was immunoSEQ multiplex PCR, while the TCRdb copy is restricted to in-frame clones and leaves out a portion. The sample consists of 3,000 to 5,000 clones, 75% to 95% of them appearing once. This specimen consisted of tumor tissue, obtained from a patient who underwent chemoradiotherapy. These receptors all stem from a human donor with HPV-associated anogenital cancer.

This chain uses TRBV11-3 with TRBJ2-2; D ambiguous. CDR3 length: 15 amino acids. Trimming stripped 4 bases from V and 7 bases from J, with 16 bases between. CDR1 SGHNT and CDR2 YENEEA come from the germline V gene. CDR3 coding DNA: TGTGCCAGCAGCTCAGAAGGTGGGCTCGGCGGGGAGCTGTTTTTT. Residues: CASSSEGGLGGELFF.

The gene calls are TRBV6-5 and TRBJ1-2, with 7 nucleotides matching TRBD1. The CDR3 runs to 11 residues. V shed 8 bases and J 7 bases; nucleotides not matched to a gene: 4. CDR1 and CDR2 from the germline V gene are MNHEY and SVGAGI. The CDR3 spells CASAGGIGYTF. As DNA, the CDR3 is TGTGCCAGCGCAGGGGGAATTGGCTACACCTTC.

This sequence joins TRBV6-1 and TRBJ2-3, with a weak D call TRBD2 (6 bases). V gave up 1 base and J gave up 4 bases, with 24 bases separating them. This CDR3 contains 19 residues. CDR1 is MNHNS and CDR2 is SASEGT in the germline V gene. CDR3 in DNA: TGTGCCAGCAGTGAAGGTCGGGGGTTGGCGACTCGGGCCTCAGATACGCAGTATTTT. This codes for CASSEGRGLATRASDTQYF.

The CDR3 loop reads CSGNGNTEAFF. The DNA of the CDR3 is TGCAGCGGCAACGGGAACACTGAAGCTTTCTTT. The rearrangement links TRBV29-1 to TRBJ1-1; D ambiguous. This CDR3 has 11 amino acids. The germline CDR1 and CDR2 sequences are SQVTM and ANQGSEA. With 7 bases removed from V and 1 base from J, the gap between germline ends came to 7 bases.

The J gene is TRBJ1-2, the V gene TRBV19, with 12 bases lining up with TRBD1. The CDR3 consists of 15 residues. Germline-derived CDR1 and CDR2 are LNHDA and SQIVND (reference sequence). The ends lost 6 bases at V and 4 bases at J; junction bases unmatched: 6. CDR3 residues: CASSPGTGGGYGYTF. The CDR3 DNA reads TGTGCCAGTAGCCCCGGGACAGGGGGCGGCTATGGCTACACCTTC.

This chain links TRBV2 with TRBJ1-6; D is possibly TRBD1 (5 bases). Trimming took 6 bases from V and 3 from J, leaving 12 bases between them. Germline CDR1 SNHLY, CDR2 FYNNEI. This CDR3 has 15 amino acids. CDR3 bases: TGTGCCAGCAGAGTAGACAGCGTCTATAATTCACCCCTCCACTTT. Translating gives CASRVDSVYNSPLHF. Drawing the rest from reference TRBV2 and TRBJ1-6, the complete variable domain is EPEVTQTPSHQVTQMGQEVILRCVPISNHLYFYWYRQILGQKVEFLVSFYNNEISEKSEIFDDQFSVERPDGSNFTLKIRSTKLEDSAMYFCASRVDSVYNSPLHFGNGTRLTVT.

The chain combines TRBV6-4 with TRBJ2-2; 7 nucleotides match TRBD1. From germline, CDR1 is MRHNA and CDR2 SNTAGT. V shed 6 bases and J 5 bases; nucleotides not matched to a gene: 3. This CDR3 comprises 13 residues. This CDR3 is CASRETGTGELFF. The CDR3 DNA reads TGTGCCAGCAGAGAGACAGGGACCGGGGAGCTGTTTTTT.

V gene TRBV19 combines with J gene TRBJ1-2, with TRBD1 as a possible D gene (6 bases). V lost 7 bases, J lost 8 bases, and 20 bases lay in between. Germline loops: CDR1 LNHDA, CDR2 SQIVND (reference sequence). The CDR3 covers 14 residues. CDR3 in DNA: TGTGCCAGTACTCAGGGGAAACCCCTCTACGGCTACACCTTC. Amino acid sequence: CASTQGKPLYGYTF.

This clone came up once. The chain links TRBV7-2 to TRBJ1-5, with D possibly being TRBD1 (6 bases). The ends were cut back, 1 base at V and 2 bases at J, with 9 bases in the middle. Germline CDR1 reads SGHTA; CDR2 reads FQGNSA. CDR3 length equals 15 residues. CDR3 nucleotide sequence: TGTGCCAGCAGCTTAGTCGAGGGGGGCAATCAGCCCCAGCATTTT. Encoded protein: CASSLVEGGNQPQHF.

This rearrangement joins TRBV6-5 to TRBJ1-3, with 10 bases that match TRBD1. CDR1 and CDR2 from the germline V gene are MNHEY and SVGAGI. The CDR3 has 14 amino acids. The J segment lost 7 bases and the V segment lost 6 bases, leaving 6 bases of the junction unmatched. CDR3 sequence: CASRRTGGWNTIYF. The CDR3 DNA follows: TGTGCCAGCAGAAGGACAGGGGGATGGAACACCATATATTTT.

The rearrangement uses TRBV4-1 and TRBJ1-1; possibly TRBD1 for D (6 bases). Trimming took off 1 base at V and 8 bases at J, with 14 bases between the two ends. CDR3 size: 14 residues. Germline V gene data show CDR1 as MGHRA and CDR2 as YSYEKL. CDR3 in DNA: TGCGCCAGCAGCCAAGCTGGACAGCGGAGGGAAGCTTTCTTT. As protein: CASSQAGQRREAFF.

This chain uses TRBV6-6 with TRBJ1-6; D is uncertain. V lost 4 bases and J 9 bases, leaving 10 bases between the germline ends. Germline V gene lookup returns CDR1 MNHNY and CDR2 SVGAGI (reference sequence). CDR3 length: 13 residues. The CDR3 nucleotides are TGTGCCAGCAGTTTCACAGACGGTTCACCCCTCCACTTT. This codes for CASSFTDGSPLHF.

CDR3 nucleotides: TGCGCCAGTACAGTGGGTGGGGCCAACGTCCTGACTTTC. Protein sequence: CASTVGGANVLTF. The chain links TRBV5-1 to TRBJ2-6, with D uncertain. Germline V gives CDR1 SGHRS, CDR2 YFSETQ. This CDR3 has 13 residues. Trimming cost V 8 bases and J 3 bases, with 9 bases left between them.

The V and J genes are TRBV5-4 and TRBJ1-2; D is uncertain. The CDR3 length is 14 residues. V shed 4 bases and J shed 2 bases, with 12 bases lying between them. Germline V gene sequence: CDR1 SGHNT, CDR2 YYREEE (reference sequence). CDR3 region: CASSNRAANYGYTF. The CDR3 bases are TGTGCCAGCAGCAACCGGGCCGCAAACTATGGCTACACCTTC.

The chain links TRBV5-5 to TRBJ2-5; 9 bases line up with TRBD1. The V gene's germline CDR1 is SGHKS and CDR2 YYEKEE (reference sequence). Trimming removed 3 bases from V and 4 bases from J; junction bases left unmatched: 7. There are 15 residues in the CDR3. CDR3 sequence reads: CASSYAQGAGETQYF. As DNA, the CDR3 is TGTGCCAGCAGCTATGCACAGGGGGCGGGAGAGACCCAGTACTTC. Variable domain in full (rest from reference TRBV5-5 and TRBJ2-5): DAGVTQSPTHLIKTRGQQVTLRCSPISGHKSVSWYQQVLGQGPQFIFQYYEKEERGRGNFPDRFSARQFPNYSSELNVNALLLGDSALYLCASSYAQGAGETQYFGPGTRLLVL.

This clone was seen once. CDR3 DNA sequence: TGTGCCAGCAGCAAAGGGGCGGGTGAAAAACTGTTTTTT. This translates into CASSKGAGEKLFF. The chain is built from TRBV21-1 and TRBJ1-4. TRBV21-1 counts as a pseudogene. The CDR3 loop spans 13 amino acids.

The gene calls are TRBV5-4 and TRBJ2-7, with 10 nucleotides matching TRBD1. Looked up from germline, CDR1 is SGHNT and CDR2 is YYREEE (reference sequence). V dropped 4 bases and J dropped 5; count of bases not matched to a gene: 6. The CDR3 sequence is 14 residues long. In nucleotides, the CDR3 is TGTGCCAGCAGCACCGGGACAGGGGTACACGAGCAGTACTTC. Translated, it gives CASSTGTGVHEQYF.

The genes are TRBV11-2 and TRBJ1-4; TRBD1 matches 11 bases. Trimming cost V 5 bases and J 8 bases; bases outside gene matches: 1. From germline, CDR1 is SGHAT and CDR2 FQNNGV. The CDR3 consists of 13 residues. The CDR3 here is CASSRTGGEKLFF. The CDR3 region has the DNA TGTGCCAGCAGCAGGACAGGGGGCGAAAAACTGTTTTTT.

The CDR3 here is CAWLSTHRGRLYGYTF. CDR3 DNA sequence: TGTGCCTGGCTCTCCACCCACAGGGGGCGTCTCTATGGCTACACCTTC. The V gene is TRBV30, the J gene TRBJ1-2, with 9 bases matching TRBD1. Per the germline V gene, CDR1 is GTSNPN and CDR2 is SVGIG (reference sequence). J was trimmed by 4 bases and V by 5 bases; bases with no gene match: 14. The CDR3 runs to 16 residues. The full variable domain, completed using reference TRBV30 and TRBJ1-2, is SQTIHQWPATLVQPVGSPLSLECTVEGTSNPNLYWYRQAAGRGLQLLFYSVGIGQISSEVPQNLSASRPQDRQFILSSKKLLLSDSGFYLCAWLSTHRGRLYGYTFGSGTRLTVV.

The chain is built from TRBV4-1 and TRBJ2-7; D unclear. Trimming shortened V by 0 bases and J by 9 bases, and 12 bases separated the two germline ends. The germline gives CDR1 MGHRA, CDR2 YSYEKL. The CDR3 spans 13 residues. CDR3 region: CASSQDRMRSQYF. The DNA for the CDR3 is TGCGCCAGCAGCCAAGACCGGATGAGGTCGCAGTACTTC.

This clone was counted between two and nine times. The gene calls are TRBV2 and TRBJ1-6, with D perhaps matching TRBD1 (5 bases). The CDR3 spans 15 residues. Germline-derived CDR1 and CDR2 are SNHLY and FYNNEI. Trimming removed 5 bases at V and 7 bases at J, with 15 bases between. The CDR3 coding sequence is TGTGCCAGCAGTCCACAGGAGACCTTGAATTCACCCCTCCACTTT. Its translation is CASSPQETLNSPLHF.

The CDR3 here is CASSQENAGDGYTF. The CDR3 DNA is TGTGCCAGCAGCCAGGAGAACGCAGGGGATGGCTACACCTTC. The chain carries TRBV4-2 and TRBJ1-2; tentatively, D is TRBD1 (6 bases). The CDR3 loop spans 14 amino acids. Trimming cost V 3 bases and J 6 bases, with 14 bases left between them. The germline V gene encodes CDR1 LGHNA and CDR2 YNFKEQ.

With respect to this clone: Other DNA sequences within the sample encode an identical CDR3. V gene TRBV9 combines with J gene TRBJ2-5; a possible D gene is TRBD2 (7 bases). This CDR3 has 15 amino acids. The ends were cut back, 0 bases at V and 5 bases at J, with 14 bases in the middle. Germline V gives CDR1 SGDLS, CDR2 YYNGEE. CDR3: CASSVATGGAETQYF. The CDR3, as DNA: TGTGCCAGCAGCGTAGCTACGGGGGGCGCGGAGACCCAGTACTTC.

The rearrangement joins TRBV29-1 to TRBJ2-3; 8 bases agree with TRBD2. CDR1 is SQVTM and CDR2 is ANQGSEA in the germline V gene. This CDR3 is built from 16 residues. The junction had 11 bases not matched to a gene; V was cut back by 4 bases and J by 2 bases. The CDR3 reads CSVATRGGPLTDTQYF. DNA for the CDR3: TGCAGCGTTGCGACCCGCGGGGGGCCCCTCACAGATACGCAGTATTTT.

The chain combines TRBV7-2 with TRBJ2-5, with TRBD2 identical over 10 bases. The junction had 9 bases not matched to a gene; V was cut back by 4 bases and J by 1 base. Germline values: CDR1 SGHTA, CDR2 FQGNSA. The length of the CDR3 is 17 residues. DNA of the CDR3: TGTGCCAGCAGCTCCTCCTCGACTAGCGGGCCCCAAGAGACCCAGTACTTC. Its protein product is CASSSSSTSGPQETQYF.

The chain joins TRBV2 to TRBJ1-1, with a tentative D call TRBD1 (5 bases). The V gene lost 4 bases and the J gene lost 0 bases, with 9 bases spanning the gap. This CDR3 is 14 amino acids long. CDR1 is SNHLY and CDR2 is FYNNEI in the germline V gene. The CDR3 spells CASSVRGVNTEAFF. The CDR3 DNA is TGTGCCAGCAGTGTTCGGGGGGTGAACACTGAAGCTTTCTTT.

The chain carries TRBV29-1 and TRBJ2-4; 9 positions agree with TRBD2. The trim removed 4 bases at V and 7 bases at J, leaving 11 bases unmatched. CDR3 length: 15 amino acids. CDR1 is SQVTM, CDR2 ANQGSEA, per germline. The CDR3 DNA reads as TGCAGCGTTGGAACAGCGGGGGGATTAGGGAACATTCAGTACTTC. It yields the protein CSVGTAGGLGNIQYF. Supplemented by reference TRBV29-1 and TRBJ2-4, the full variable domain reads SAVISQKPSRDICQRGTSLTIQCQVDSQVTMMFWYRQQPGQSLTLIATANQGSEATYESGFVIDKFPISRPNLTFSTLTVSNMSPEDSSIYLCSVGTAGGLGNIQYFGAGTRLSVL.

This clone was recorded once. The chain uses TRBV4-1 and TRBJ2-7, with 7 nucleotides matching TRBD1. V gave up 1 base and J gave up 9 bases; unmatched junction bases: 12. This CDR3 contains 15 residues. The V gene's germline CDR1 is MGHRA and CDR2 YSYEKL. DNA of the CDR3: TGCGCCAGCAGCCAAGCAACGGGACAGTCCTTAGGGCAGTACTTC. It specifies CASSQATGQSLGQYF.

The chain carries TRBV5-5 and TRBJ1-1; D is perhaps TRBD1 (6 bases). CDR1 is SGHKS, CDR2 YYEKEE, per germline (reference sequence). The CDR3 covers 14 residues. The ends were cut back, 4 bases at V and 1 base at J, with 11 bases in the middle. The CDR3 reads CASSRVGGNTEAFF. The CDR3 DNA reads TGTGCCAGCAGCAGGGTAGGGGGGAACACTGAAGCTTTCTTT.